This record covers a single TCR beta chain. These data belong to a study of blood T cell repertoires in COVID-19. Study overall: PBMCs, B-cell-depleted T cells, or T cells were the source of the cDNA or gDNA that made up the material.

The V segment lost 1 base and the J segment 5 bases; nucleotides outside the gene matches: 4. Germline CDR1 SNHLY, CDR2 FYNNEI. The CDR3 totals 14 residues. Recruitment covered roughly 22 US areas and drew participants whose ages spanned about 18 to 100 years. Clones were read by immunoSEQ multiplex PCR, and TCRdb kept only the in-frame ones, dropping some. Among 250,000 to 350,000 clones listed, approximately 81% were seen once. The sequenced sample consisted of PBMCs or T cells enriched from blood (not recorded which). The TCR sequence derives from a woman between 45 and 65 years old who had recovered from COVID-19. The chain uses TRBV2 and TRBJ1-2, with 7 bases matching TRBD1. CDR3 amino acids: CASSEEGAWYGYTF. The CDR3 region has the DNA TGTGCCAGCAGTGAAGAGGGGGCTTGGTATGGCTACACCTTC.